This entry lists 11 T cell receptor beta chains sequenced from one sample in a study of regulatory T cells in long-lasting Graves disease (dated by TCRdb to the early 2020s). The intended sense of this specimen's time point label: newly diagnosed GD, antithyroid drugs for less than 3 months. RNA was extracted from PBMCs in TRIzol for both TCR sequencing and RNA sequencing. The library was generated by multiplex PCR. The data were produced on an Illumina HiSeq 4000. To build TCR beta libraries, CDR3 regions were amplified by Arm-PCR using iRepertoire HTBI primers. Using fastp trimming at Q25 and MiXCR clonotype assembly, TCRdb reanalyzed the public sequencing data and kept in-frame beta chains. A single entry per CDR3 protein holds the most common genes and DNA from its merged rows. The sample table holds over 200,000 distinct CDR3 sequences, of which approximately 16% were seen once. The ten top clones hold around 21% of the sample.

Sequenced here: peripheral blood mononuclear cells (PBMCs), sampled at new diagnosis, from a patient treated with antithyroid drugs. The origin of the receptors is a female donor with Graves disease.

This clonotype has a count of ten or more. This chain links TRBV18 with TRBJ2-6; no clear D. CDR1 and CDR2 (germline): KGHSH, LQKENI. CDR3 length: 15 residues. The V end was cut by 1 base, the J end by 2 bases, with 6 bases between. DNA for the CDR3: TGTGCCAGCTCACCACGAGTAACTGGGGCCAACGTCCTGACTTTC. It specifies CASSPRVTGANVLTF.

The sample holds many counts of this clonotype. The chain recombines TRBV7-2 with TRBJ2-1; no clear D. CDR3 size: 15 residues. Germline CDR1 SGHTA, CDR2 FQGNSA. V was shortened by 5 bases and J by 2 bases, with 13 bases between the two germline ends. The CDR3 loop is CASSPRYGAYNEQFF. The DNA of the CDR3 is TGTGCCAGCAGCCCGCGATACGGCGCCTACAATGAGCAGTTCTTC.

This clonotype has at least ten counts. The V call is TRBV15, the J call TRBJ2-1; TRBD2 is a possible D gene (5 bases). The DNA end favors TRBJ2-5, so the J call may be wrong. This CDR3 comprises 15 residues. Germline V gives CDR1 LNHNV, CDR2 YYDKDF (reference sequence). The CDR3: CATSRMRGHQETQYF. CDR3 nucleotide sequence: TGTGCCACCAGTCGCATGAGAGGGCACCAAGAGACCCAGTACTTC.

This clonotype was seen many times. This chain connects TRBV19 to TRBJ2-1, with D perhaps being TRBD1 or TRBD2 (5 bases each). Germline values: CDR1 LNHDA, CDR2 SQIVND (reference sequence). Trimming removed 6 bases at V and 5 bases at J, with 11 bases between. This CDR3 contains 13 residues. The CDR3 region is CASRGPTDNEQFF. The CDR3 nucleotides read TGTGCCAGTAGGGGACCAACGGACAATGAGCAGTTCTTC.

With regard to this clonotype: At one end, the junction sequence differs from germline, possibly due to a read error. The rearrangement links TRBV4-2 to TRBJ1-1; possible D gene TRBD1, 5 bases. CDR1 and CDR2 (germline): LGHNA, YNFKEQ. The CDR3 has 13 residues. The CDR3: CASGQGRGTEAFF. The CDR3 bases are TGTGCCAGCGGCCAAGGTAGGGGCACTGAAGCTTTCTTT.

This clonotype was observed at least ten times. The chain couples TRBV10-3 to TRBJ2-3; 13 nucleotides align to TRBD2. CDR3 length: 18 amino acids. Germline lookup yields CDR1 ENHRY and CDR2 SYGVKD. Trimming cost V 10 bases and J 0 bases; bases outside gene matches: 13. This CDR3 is CATKPGTSGDASTDTQYF. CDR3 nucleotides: TGTGCCACGAAGCCGGGGACTAGCGGGGATGCTAGCACAGATACGCAGTATTTT.

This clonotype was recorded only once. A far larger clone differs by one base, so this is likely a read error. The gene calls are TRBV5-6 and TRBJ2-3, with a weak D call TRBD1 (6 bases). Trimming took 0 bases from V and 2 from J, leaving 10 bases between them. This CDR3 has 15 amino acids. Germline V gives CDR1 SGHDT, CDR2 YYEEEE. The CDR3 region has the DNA TGTGCCAGCAGCTTGGGGACAGACGACACAGATACGCAGTATTTT. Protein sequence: CASSLGTDDTDTQYF.

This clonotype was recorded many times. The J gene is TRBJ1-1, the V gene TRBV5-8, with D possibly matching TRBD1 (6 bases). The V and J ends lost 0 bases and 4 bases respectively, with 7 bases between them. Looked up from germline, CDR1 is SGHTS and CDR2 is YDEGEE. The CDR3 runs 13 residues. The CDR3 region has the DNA TGTGCCAGCAGCTTGGACAGGGCCACTGAAGCTTTCTTT. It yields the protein CASSLDRATEAFF.

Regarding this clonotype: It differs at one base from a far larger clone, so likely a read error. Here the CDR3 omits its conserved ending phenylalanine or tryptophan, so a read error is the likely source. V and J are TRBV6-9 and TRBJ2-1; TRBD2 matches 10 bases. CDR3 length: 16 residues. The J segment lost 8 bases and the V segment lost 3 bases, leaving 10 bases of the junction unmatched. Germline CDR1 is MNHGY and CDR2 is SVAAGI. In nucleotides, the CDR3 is TGTGCCAGCAGTTACTCTGTAGCGGGAGGAAGCGATGAGCAGTTCTCC. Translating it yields CASSYSVAGGSDEQFS.

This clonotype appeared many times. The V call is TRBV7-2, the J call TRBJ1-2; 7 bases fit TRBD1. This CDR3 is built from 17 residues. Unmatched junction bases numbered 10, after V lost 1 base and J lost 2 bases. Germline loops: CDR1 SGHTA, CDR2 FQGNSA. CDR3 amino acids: CASSLGEGGATNYGYTF. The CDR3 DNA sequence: TGTGCCAGCAGCTTAGGGGAAGGGGGCGCAACGAACTATGGCTACACCTTC.

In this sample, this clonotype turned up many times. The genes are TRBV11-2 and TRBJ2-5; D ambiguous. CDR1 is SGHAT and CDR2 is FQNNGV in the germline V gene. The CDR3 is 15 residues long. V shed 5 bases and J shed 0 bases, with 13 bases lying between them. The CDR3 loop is CASSKVVGYQETQYF. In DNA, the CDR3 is TGTGCCAGCAGCAAAGTGGTCGGTTACCAAGAGACCCAGTACTTC.